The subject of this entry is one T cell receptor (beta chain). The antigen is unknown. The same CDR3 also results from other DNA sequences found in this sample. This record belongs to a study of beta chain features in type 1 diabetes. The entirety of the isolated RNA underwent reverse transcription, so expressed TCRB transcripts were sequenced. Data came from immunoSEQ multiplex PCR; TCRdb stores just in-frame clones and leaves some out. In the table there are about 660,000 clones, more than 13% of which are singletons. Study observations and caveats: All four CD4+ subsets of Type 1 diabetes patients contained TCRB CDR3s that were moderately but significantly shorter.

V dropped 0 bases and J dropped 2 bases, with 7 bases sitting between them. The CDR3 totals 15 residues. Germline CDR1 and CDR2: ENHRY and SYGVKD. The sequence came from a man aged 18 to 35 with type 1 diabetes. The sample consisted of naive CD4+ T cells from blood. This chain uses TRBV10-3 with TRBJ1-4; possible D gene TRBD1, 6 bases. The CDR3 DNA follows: TGTGCCATCAGTGAGTCGGGGGGCACTAATGAAAAACTGTTTTTT. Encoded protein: CAISESGGTNEKLFF.